This T cell receptor beta chain is drawn from a study of response to subunit inactivated influenza vaccine. Findings and caveats of the study: Authors proposed each seasonal influenza vaccination draws in few new T cells.

The germline CDR1 and CDR2 sequences are DFQATT and SNEGSKA (reference sequence). With 0 bases removed from V and 3 bases from J, the gap between germline ends came to 17 bases. The length of the CDR3 is 17 residues. TCRdb recomputed calls from the RT-PCR reads with MiXCR, one row per CDR3 protein. The sample lists around 500,000 distinct CDR3 sequences, 10% to 11% seen once, with roughly 12% in the top ten. This clonotype was recorded many times. The antigen is undetermined. The chain links TRBV20-1 to TRBJ2-2; unclear D gene. This TCR derives from a man between 50 and 59 years old who received an inactivated influenza vaccine. This sample comprised PBMCs from blood, obtained 35 to 45 days after vaccination. CDR3 sequence reads: CSARDEWGKWDTGELFF. The CDR3, as DNA: TGCAGTGCTAGAGATGAATGGGGAAAGTGGGACACCGGGGAGCTGTTTTTT.